This T cell receptor (beta chain) was documented in a study of T cells and copy number aberrations in small-cell lung cancer. Study results and limitations: Versus adjacent lung, tumor T-cell richness and clonality were lower; density nonsignificantly. Findings need validation given the study's small sample size.

Trimming pared 6 bases from V and 8 bases from J, leaving 13 bases between. This CDR3 has 12 residues. Germline-derived CDR1 and CDR2 are MRHNA and SNTAGT. Sequencing was performed with immunoSEQ multiplex PCR; in TCRdb, only in-frame clones are kept and a portion is missing. The sample includes about 2,600 clones, 82% of them seen just once. Points on this clone: What it binds is not known.

V gene TRBV6-4 combines with J gene TRBJ1-2; tentative D call: TRBD1 (5 bases). Sequences were obtained from normal tissue next to the tumor. The clonotype was recovered from a man in his 70s with small cell lung cancer. CDR3 nucleotides: TGTGCCAGCAGATCCAGGGTCGGCGGCTACACCTTC. This gives the protein CASRSRVGGYTF.